This T cell receptor beta chain was documented in a study of shared clonotypes between healthy human individuals. Each cell subset's genomic DNA was divided evenly among several immunoSEQ plates. The method was immunoSEQ multiplex PCR; TCRdb's version includes in-frame clones alone and lacks a portion of them. The sample includes millions of clones, about 92% of them seen just once. The CDR3 runs 14 residues. Germline V CDR1 and CDR2: MNHNY, SVGAGI (reference sequence). Trimming stripped 9 bases from V and 4 bases from J, with 18 bases between. The chain uses TRBV6-6 and TRBJ2-5; possibly TRBD2 for D (6 bases). The sequence was collected from a young man in good health. The specimen was naive CD4+ T cells sorted from blood. As to subset: CD45RA+ positively selected. This chain's CDR3 is CASFIRGGRETQYF. The CDR3 nucleotides are TGTGCCAGTTTTATCCGGGGAGGTAGAGAGACCCAGTACTTC.